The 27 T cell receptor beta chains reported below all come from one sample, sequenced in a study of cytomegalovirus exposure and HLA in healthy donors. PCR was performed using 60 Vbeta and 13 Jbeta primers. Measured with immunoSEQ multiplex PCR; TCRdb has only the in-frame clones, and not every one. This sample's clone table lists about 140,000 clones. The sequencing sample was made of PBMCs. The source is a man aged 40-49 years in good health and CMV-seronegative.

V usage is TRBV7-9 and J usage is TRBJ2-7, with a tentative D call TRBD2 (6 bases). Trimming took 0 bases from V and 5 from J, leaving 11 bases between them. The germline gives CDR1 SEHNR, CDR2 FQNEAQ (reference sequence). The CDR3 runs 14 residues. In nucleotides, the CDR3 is TGTGCCAGCAGCTTAGCGGTGGGGGGACACGAGCAGTACTTC. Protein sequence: CASSLAVGGHEQYF.

CDR3 DNA: TGTGCCAGCAGCTTAGCTGCGGGATCTAACGAGCAGTACTTC. Translation: CASSLAAGSNEQYF. The chain is built from TRBV7-9 and TRBJ2-7; D possibly corresponds to TRBD2 (6 bases). V lost 0 bases and J 5 bases, leaving 11 bases between the germline ends. CDR3 length: 14 amino acids. Germline CDR1 SEHNR, CDR2 FQNEAQ (reference sequence).

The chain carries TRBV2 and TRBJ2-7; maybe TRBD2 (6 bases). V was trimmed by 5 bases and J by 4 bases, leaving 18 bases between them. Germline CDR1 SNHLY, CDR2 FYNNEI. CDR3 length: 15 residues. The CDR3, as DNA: TGTGCCAGCAGTTTAGGGACTTCCGTTCCATACGAGCAGTACTTC. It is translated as CASSLGTSVPYEQYF.

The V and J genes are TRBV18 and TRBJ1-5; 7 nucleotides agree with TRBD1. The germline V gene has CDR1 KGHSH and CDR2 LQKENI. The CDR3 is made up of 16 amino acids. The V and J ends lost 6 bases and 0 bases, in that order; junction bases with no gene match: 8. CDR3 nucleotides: TGTGCCAGCTCTTTGGGGACAGTGCATAGCAATCAGCCCCAGCATTTT. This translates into CASSLGTVHSNQPQHF.

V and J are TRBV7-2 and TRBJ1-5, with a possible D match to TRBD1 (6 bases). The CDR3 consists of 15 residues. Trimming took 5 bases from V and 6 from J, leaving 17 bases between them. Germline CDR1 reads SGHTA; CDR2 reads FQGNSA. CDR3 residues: CASSPGPGVGQPQHF. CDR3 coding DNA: TGTGCCAGCAGCCCAGGGCCAGGGGTGGGTCAGCCCCAGCATTTT.

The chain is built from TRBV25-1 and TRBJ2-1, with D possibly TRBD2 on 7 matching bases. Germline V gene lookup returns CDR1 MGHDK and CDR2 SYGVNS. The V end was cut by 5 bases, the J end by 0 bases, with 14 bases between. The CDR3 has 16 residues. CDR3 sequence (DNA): TGTGCCAGCAGTTTTCGGGGGGCCAGCTCCTACAATGAGCAGTTCTTC. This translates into CASSFRGASSYNEQFF.

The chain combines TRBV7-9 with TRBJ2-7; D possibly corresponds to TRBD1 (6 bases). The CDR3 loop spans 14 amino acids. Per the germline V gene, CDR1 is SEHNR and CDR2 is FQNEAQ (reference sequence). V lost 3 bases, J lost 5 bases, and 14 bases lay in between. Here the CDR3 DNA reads TGTGCCAGCAGCTTTTATATACAGGGCCACGAGCAGTACTTC. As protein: CASSFYIQGHEQYF.

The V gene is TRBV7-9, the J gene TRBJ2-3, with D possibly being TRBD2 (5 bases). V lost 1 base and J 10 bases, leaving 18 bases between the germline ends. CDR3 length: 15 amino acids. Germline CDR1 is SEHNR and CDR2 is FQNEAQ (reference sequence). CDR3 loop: CASSLEFGRSEAQYF. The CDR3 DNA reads TGTGCCAGCAGCTTAGAGTTTGGGAGAAGCGAGGCGCAGTATTTT.

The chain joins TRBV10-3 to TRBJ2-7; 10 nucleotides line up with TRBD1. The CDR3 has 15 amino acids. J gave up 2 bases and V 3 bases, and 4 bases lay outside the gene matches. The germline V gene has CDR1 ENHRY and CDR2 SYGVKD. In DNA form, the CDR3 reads TGTGCCATCAGTGACGGGACAGGGGCTCCCTACGAGCAGTACTTC. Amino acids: CAISDGTGAPYEQYF.

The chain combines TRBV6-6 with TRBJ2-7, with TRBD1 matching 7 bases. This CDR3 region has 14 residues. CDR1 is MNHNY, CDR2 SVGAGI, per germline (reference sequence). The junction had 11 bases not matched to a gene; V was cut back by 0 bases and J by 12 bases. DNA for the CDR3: TGTGCCAGCAGTTACTCAAGACAGGGCTCCTGGTTGTACTTC. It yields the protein CASSYSRQGSWLYF.

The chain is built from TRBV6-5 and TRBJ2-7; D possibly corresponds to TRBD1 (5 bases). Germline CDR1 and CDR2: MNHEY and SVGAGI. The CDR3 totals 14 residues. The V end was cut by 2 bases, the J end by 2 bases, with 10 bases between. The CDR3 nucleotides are TGTGCCAGCAGTTACGGGGCCCCGACCTACGAGCAGTACTTC. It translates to CASSYGAPTYEQYF.

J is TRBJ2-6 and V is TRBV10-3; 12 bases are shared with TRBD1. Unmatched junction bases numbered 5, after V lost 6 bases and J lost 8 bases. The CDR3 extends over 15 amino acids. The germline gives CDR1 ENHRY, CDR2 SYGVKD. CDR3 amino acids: CAISRGTGGTNVLTF. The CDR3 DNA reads TGTGCCATCAGCCGGGGGACAGGGGGCACCAACGTCCTGACTTTC.

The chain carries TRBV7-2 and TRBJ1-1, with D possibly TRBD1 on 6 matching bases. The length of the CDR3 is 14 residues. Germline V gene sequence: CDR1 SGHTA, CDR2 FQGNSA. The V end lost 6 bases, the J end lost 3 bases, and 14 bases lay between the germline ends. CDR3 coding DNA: TGTGCCAGCAGTTTTAACAGGGCCTACACTGAAGCTTTCTTT. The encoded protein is CASSFNRAYTEAFF.

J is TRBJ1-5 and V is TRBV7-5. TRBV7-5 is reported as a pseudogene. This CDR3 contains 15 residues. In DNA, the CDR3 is TGTGTCAGAAGCTTAGATTCTGTCTCGAATCAGCCCCAGCATTTT. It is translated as CVRSLDSVSNQPQHF.

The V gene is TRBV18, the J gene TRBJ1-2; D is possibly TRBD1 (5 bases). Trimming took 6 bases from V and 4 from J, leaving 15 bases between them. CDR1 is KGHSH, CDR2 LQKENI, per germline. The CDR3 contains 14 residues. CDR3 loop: CASSPQGPTYGYTF. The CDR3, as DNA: TGTGCCAGCTCTCCTCAGGGCCCAACCTATGGCTACACCTTC.

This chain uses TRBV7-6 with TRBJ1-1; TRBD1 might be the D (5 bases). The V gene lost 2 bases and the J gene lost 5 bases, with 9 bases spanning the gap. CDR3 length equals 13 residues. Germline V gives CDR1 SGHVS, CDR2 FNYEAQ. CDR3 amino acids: CASSLNQGTEAFF. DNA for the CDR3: TGTGCCAGCAGCTTAAATCAGGGAACTGAAGCTTTCTTT.

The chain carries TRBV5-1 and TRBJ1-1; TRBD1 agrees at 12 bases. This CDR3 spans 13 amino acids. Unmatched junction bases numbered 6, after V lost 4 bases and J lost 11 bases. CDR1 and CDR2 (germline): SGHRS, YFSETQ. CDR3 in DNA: TGCGCCAGCAGCCAGGGACAGGGGGCTTGGGCTTTCTTT. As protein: CASSQGQGAWAFF.

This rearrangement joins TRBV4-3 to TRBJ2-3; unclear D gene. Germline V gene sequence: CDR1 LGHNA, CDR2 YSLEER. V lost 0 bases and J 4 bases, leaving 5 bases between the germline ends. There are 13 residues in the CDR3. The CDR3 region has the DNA TGCGCCAGCAGCCAAGATCCCGCAGATACGCAGTATTTT. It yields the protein CASSQDPADTQYF.

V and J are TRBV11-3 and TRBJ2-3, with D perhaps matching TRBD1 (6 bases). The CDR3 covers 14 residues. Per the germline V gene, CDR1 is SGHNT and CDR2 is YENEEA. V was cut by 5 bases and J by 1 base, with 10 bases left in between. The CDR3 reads CASSPNRGTDTQYF. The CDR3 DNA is TGTGCCAGCAGCCCTAACAGGGGCACAGATACGCAGTATTTT.

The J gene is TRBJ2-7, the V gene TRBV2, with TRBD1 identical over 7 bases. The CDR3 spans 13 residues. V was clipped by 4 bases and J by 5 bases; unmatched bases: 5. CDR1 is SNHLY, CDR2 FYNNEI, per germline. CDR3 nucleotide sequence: TGTGCCAGCAGTGGACAGGGCAGCGACGAGCAGTACTTC. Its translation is CASSGQGSDEQYF.

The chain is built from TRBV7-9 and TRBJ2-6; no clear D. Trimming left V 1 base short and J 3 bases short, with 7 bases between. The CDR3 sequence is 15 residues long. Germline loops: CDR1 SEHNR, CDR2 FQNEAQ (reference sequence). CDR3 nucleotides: TGTGCCAGCAGCTTAGATCGTGTTGGGGCCAACGTCCTGACTTTC. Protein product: CASSLDRVGANVLTF.

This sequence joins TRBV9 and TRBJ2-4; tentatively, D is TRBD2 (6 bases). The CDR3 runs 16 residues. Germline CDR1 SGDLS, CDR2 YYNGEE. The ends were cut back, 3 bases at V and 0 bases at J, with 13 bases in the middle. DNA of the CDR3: TGTGCCAGCAGCGGGGGGGTGGGGGTAGCCAAAAACATTCAGTACTTC. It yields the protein CASSGGVGVAKNIQYF.

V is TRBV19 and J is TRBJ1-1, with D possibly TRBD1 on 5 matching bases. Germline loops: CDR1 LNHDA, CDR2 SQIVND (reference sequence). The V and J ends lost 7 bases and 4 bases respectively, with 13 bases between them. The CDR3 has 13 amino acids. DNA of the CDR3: TGTGCCAGTACCACGGGGGGTGTCACTGAAGCTTTCTTT. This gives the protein CASTTGGVTEAFF.

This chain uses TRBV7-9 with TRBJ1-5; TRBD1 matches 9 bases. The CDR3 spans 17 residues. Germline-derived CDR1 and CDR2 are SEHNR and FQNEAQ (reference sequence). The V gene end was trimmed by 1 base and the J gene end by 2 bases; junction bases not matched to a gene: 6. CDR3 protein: CASSLGDRAFGNQPQHF. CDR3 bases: TGTGCCAGCAGCTTAGGGGACAGGGCGTTCGGCAATCAGCCCCAGCATTTT. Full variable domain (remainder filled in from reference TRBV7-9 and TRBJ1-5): DTGVSQNPRHKITKRGQNVTFRCDPISEHNRLYWYRQTLGQGPEFLTYFQNEAQLEKSRLLSDRFSAERPKGSFSTLEIQRTEQGDSAMYLCASSLGDRAFGNQPQHFGDGTRLSIL.

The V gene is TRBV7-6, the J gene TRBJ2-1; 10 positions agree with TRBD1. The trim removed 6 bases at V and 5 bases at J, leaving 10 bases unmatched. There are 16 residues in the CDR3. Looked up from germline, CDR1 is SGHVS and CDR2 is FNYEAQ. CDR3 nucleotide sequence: TGTGCCAGCAGTCCCCGGGGACAGGGGAGGGACAATGAGCAGTTCTTC. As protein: CASSPRGQGRDNEQFF.

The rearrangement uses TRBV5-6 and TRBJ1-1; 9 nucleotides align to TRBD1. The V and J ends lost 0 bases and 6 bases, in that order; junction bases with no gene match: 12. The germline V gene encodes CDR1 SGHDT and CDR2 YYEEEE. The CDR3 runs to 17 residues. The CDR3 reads CASSLAGQGFAGSEAFF. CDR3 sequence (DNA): TGTGCCAGCAGCTTGGCGGGACAGGGTTTTGCGGGGTCTGAAGCTTTCTTT.

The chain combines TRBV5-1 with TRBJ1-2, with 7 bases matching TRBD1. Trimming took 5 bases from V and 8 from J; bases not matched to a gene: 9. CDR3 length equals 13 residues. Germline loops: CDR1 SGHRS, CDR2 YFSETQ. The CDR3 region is CASSLDRDRGYTF. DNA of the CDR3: TGCGCCAGCAGTCTAGACAGGGATAGGGGCTACACCTTC. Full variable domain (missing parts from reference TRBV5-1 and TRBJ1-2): KAGVTQTPRYLIKTRGQQVTLSCSPISGHRSVSWYQQTPGQGLQFLFEYFSETQRNKGNFPGRFSGRQFSNSRSEMNVSTLELGDSALYLCASSLDRDRGYTFGSGTRLTVV.